These T cell receptor beta chains were read from a single sample in a study of beta chain features in type 1 diabetes. TCRdb's copy holds only in-frame clones and misses some; the assay was immunoSEQ multiplex PCR. This sample carries over 150,000 clones, 13% of them seen once, and the ten largest clones take around 0.63%. The sequencing input was central memory CD4+ T cells from blood. These receptors all come from a young woman in good health. The CDR3 runs from the conserved cysteine through the conserved F or W. Each record gives: CDR3 protein, CDR3 DNA, V gene, clone size, D gene, J gene. D genes are given only for firm matches. A row's size may be missing; if present it is once, few, many or a size class.

CDR3: CASSLGLAGEMGRQFF
DNA: TGTGCCAGCAGCTTAGGACTAGCGGGAGAGATGGGAAGGCAGTTCTTC
V: TRBV7-9
size: few
D: TRBD2
J: TRBJ2-1

CDR3: CASRTQGIRTDTQYF
DNA: TGTGCCAGCAGAACACAGGGGATTAGGACAGATACGCAGTATTTT
V: TRBV2
size: few
D: TRBD1
J: TRBJ2-3

CDR3: CASSLSGVQETQYF
DNA: TGTGCCAGCAGCCTATCAGGGGTGCAAGAGACCCAGTACTTC
V: TRBV4-2
size: NA
D: NA
J: TRBJ2-5

CDR3: CASSVVGDRVGTDTQYF
DNA: TGTGCCAGCAGCGTAGTCGGGGACAGGGTCGGAACAGATACGCAGTATTTT
V: TRBV9
size: NA
D: TRBD1
J: TRBJ2-3

CDR3: CASSLGPGRETQYF
DNA: TGTGCCAGCAGCTTAGGTCCTGGGAGAGAGACCCAGTACTTC
V: TRBV11-2
size: few
D: NA
J: TRBJ2-5

CDR3: CASSMGTVYQPQHF
DNA: TGTGCCAGTAGTATGGGGACAGTATATCAGCCCCAGCATTTT
V: TRBV19
size: NA
D: TRBD1
J: TRBJ1-5

CDR3: CAWTHGGSGANVLTF
DNA: TGTGCCTGGACCCACGGCGGTTCTGGGGCCAACGTCCTGACTTTC
V: TRBV30
size: few
D: NA
J: TRBJ2-6

CDR3: CAWSASGKPNEQFF
DNA: TGTGCCTGGAGCGCTAGCGGGAAACCCAATGAGCAGTTCTTC
V: TRBV30
size: NA
D: TRBD2
J: TRBJ2-1

CDR3: CASSFAGGPGNEQFF
DNA: TGTGCCAGCAGCTTCGCGGGAGGGCCGGGCAATGAGCAGTTCTTC
V: TRBV11-1
size: few
D: TRBD2
J: TRBJ2-1

CDR3: CASSPPTGVPTEAFF
DNA: TGTGCCAGCTCACCACCGACAGGGGTGCCCACTGAAGCTTTCTTT
V: TRBV18
size: few
D: TRBD1
J: TRBJ1-1

CDR3: CASSFGGTEAFF
DNA: TGCGCCAGCAGCTTCGGGGGAACTGAAGCTTTCTTT
V: TRBV5-1
size: many
D: NA
J: TRBJ1-1

CDR3: CAIGAGASYEQYF
DNA: TGTGCCATCGGCGCAGGGGCGTCCTACGAGCAGTACTTC
V: TRBV10-3
size: NA
D: NA
J: TRBJ2-7

CDR3: CASRRQGAITEAFF
DNA: TGCGCCAGCAGAAGACAGGGGGCTATTACTGAAGCTTTCTTT
V: TRBV5-1
size: few
D: TRBD1
J: TRBJ1-1

CDR3: CASSWQGGTDTQYF
DNA: TGCGCCAGCAGCTGGCAGGGTGGCACAGATACGCAGTATTTT
V: TRBV5-1
size: NA
D: NA
J: TRBJ2-3

CDR3: CASSLVGTRKVDTQYF
DNA: TGTGCCAGCAGCTTAGTCGGGACTAGGAAGGTGGATACGCAGTATTTT
V: TRBV7-8
size: few
D: TRBD2
J: TRBJ2-3

CDR3: CASRPPNRNGNQPQHF
DNA: TGTGCCAGCAGACCTCCAAACAGGAACGGCAATCAGCCCCAGCATTTT
V: TRBV2
size: few
D: NA
J: TRBJ1-5

CDR3: CASSLAKGLAYEQFF
DNA: TGTGCTAGCAGCTTAGCTAAGGGACTAGCATACGAGCAGTTCTTC
V: TRBV7-7
size: few
D: TRBD2
J: TRBJ2-1

CDR3: CASSLDTGGDIQYF
DNA: TGTGCCAGCAGTTTGGACACAGGGGGGGACATTCAGTACTTC
V: TRBV28
size: few
D: NA
J: TRBJ2-4

CDR3: CASSGQGRNIQYF
DNA: TGTGCCAGCTCCGGACAGGGGAGAAACATTCAGTACTTC
V: TRBV27
size: few
D: TRBD1
J: TRBJ2-4

CDR3: CASSFDRGGEAFF
DNA: TGTGCCAGCAGCTTTGACAGGGGGGGTGAAGCTTTCTTT
V: TRBV5-4
size: NA
D: TRBD1
J: TRBJ1-1

CDR3: CASSLAPSGTTDTQYF
DNA: TGTGCCAGCAGCTTAGCCCCTAGCGGGACCACAGATACGCAGTATTTT
V: TRBV11-2
size: few
D: TRBD2
J: TRBJ2-3

CDR3: CASSSGLLNTGELFF
DNA: TGTGCCAGCAGTTCGGGACTACTGAACACCGGGGAGCTGTTTTTT
V: TRBV28
size: NA
D: TRBD2
J: TRBJ2-2

CDR3: CASSLSVTGELFF
DNA: TGTGCCAGCAGCCTTAGTGTAACCGGGGAGCTGTTTTTT
V: TRBV7-2
size: NA
D: NA
J: TRBJ2-2

CDR3: CASSPRDRMFF
DNA: TGTGCCAGCAGCCCAAGGGACAGGATGTTCTTC
V: TRBV11-2
size: NA
D: TRBD1
J: TRBJ2-1

CDR3: CASSPNYSGDTGELFF
DNA: TGTGCCAGCAGCCCCAATTATAGCGGGGACACCGGGGAGCTGTTTTTT
V: TRBV7-9
size: NA
D: TRBD2
J: TRBJ2-2

CDR3: CAWSGQGPYEQYF
DNA: TGTGCCTGGAGTGGACAGGGACCCTACGAGCAGTACTTC
V: TRBV30
size: NA
D: TRBD1
J: TRBJ2-7

CDR3: CASSEDGGPGETQYF
DNA: TGTGCCAGCAGCGAAGACGGGGGTCCAGGGGAGACCCAGTACTTC
V: TRBV25-1
size: NA
D: NA
J: TRBJ2-5

CDR3: CASSKVERHEQFF
DNA: TGTGCCAGCAGCAAAGTAGAGAGGCATGAGCAGTTCTTC
V: TRBV21-1
size: NA
D: NA
J: TRBJ2-1

CDR3: CASSLQTGYYEQYF
DNA: TGTGCCAGCAGTTTGCAAACAGGGTACTACGAGCAGTACTTC
V: TRBV28
size: NA
D: NA
J: TRBJ2-7

CDR3: CASSGTSSLHTQYF
DNA: TGCGCCAGTTCCGGGACTAGCTCCCTCCATACGCAGTATTTT
V: TRBV5-1
size: NA
D: TRBD2
J: TRBJ2-3

CDR3: CASSASSGRSTDTQYF
DNA: TGTGCCAGCAGCGCTAGTAGCGGGAGAAGCACAGATACGCAGTATTTT
V: TRBV7-3
size: NA
D: TRBD2
J: TRBJ2-3

CDR3: CASSDRQARYEQYF
DNA: TGTGCCAGCAGCGATAGACAGGCCAGGTACGAGCAGTACTTC
V: TRBV28
size: few
D: NA
J: TRBJ2-7

CDR3: CSVTRQGRVGLAGGYEQYF
DNA: TGCAGCGTTACCAGACAGGGCCGGGTGGGACTAGCGGGAGGGTACGAGCAGTACTTC
V: TRBV29-1
size: NA
D: TRBD2
J: TRBJ2-7

CDR3: CASSLLDGGRNEQFF
DNA: TGTGCCAGCAGCTTATTGGACGGGGGGAGAAATGAGCAGTTCTTC
V: TRBV13
size: NA
D: TRBD2
J: TRBJ2-1

CDR3: CASSPQGLAGSYGELFF
DNA: TGTGCCAGCAGCCCCCAAGGGCTAGCGGGGAGCTACGGGGAGCTGTTTTTT
V: TRBV9
size: few
D: TRBD2
J: TRBJ2-2

CDR3: CASSLGVRETQYF
DNA: TGTGCCAGCAGCTTGGGGGTGAGGGAGACCCAGTACTTC
V: TRBV5-4
size: few
D: NA
J: TRBJ2-5

CDR3: CASSAGGTSGYNEQFF
DNA: TGTGCCAGCAGCGCCGGTGGGACTAGCGGATACAATGAGCAGTTCTTC
V: TRBV9
size: NA
D: TRBD2
J: TRBJ2-1